One and the same sample provided the 30 T cell receptor beta chains below, sequenced in a study of cytomegalovirus exposure and HLA in healthy donors. With 60 Vbeta and 13 Jbeta primers, the PCR was carried out. Clones were sequenced by immunoSEQ multiplex PCR, and TCRdb holds only the in-frame ones, with some missing. The sample lists about 200,000 clones, roughly 80% occurring once. Sequenced sample: PBMCs. Source of these receptors: a woman aged 45-60 years in good health and CMV-seronegative.

This sequence joins TRBV5-1 and TRBJ2-3; the match to TRBD2 covers 10 bases. Germline V gene data show CDR1 as SGHRS and CDR2 as YFSETQ. The CDR3 spans 16 residues. The trim removed 1 base at V and 3 bases at J, leaving 5 bases unmatched. The CDR3 DNA sequence: TGCGCCAGCAGCTTGCTAGCGGGAGATAATACAGATACGCAGTATTTT. It specifies CASSLLAGDNTDTQYF.

This chain connects TRBV14 to TRBJ2-7, with TRBD2 matching over 13 bases. Germline-derived CDR1 and CDR2 are SGHDN and FVKESK. This CDR3 spans 19 amino acids. V gave up 2 bases and J gave up 4 bases; unmatched junction bases: 14. This chain's CDR3 is CASSQYRRTSGRGGYEQYF. The CDR3 coding sequence is TGTGCCAGCAGCCAATACCGGCGGACTAGCGGGAGAGGAGGTTACGAGCAGTACTTC.

This clone has only a few counts. The rearrangement uses TRBV4-1 and TRBJ1-1; the D gene is possibly TRBD1 (6 bases). Deletions cut 4 bases from V and 5 bases from J, with 11 bases between. The CDR3 is 13 residues long. In germline, CDR1 is MGHRA, CDR2 YSYEKL. CDR3 in DNA: TGCGCCAGCAGCCTACAGGGTAGAACTGAAGCTTTCTTT. This sequence encodes CASSLQGRTEAFF.

This chain joins TRBV11-2 and TRBJ2-3, with 9 bases that match TRBD2. Germline V gives CDR1 SGHAT, CDR2 FQNNGV. CDR3 length equals 15 residues. The ends lost 3 bases at V and 3 bases at J; junction bases unmatched: 4. The CDR3 bases are TGTGCCAGCAGCTTTCGGACTAGCGAGACAGATACGCAGTATTTT. Its protein product is CASSFRTSETDTQYF.

The chain recombines TRBV18 with TRBJ2-2; 7 nucleotides match TRBD2. Per germline, CDR1 KGHSH and CDR2 LQKENI. The CDR3 has 15 residues. With V trimmed by 6 bases and J by 1 base, 5 bases remained unmatched. Here the CDR3 reads CASSPGRGNTGELFF. The CDR3 DNA sequence: TGTGCCAGCTCCCCTGGGAGGGGGAACACCGGGGAGCTGTTTTTT.

This clone came up a few times. CDR3 loop: CASSEVSYGYTF. The CDR3 DNA is TGCGCCAGCAGTGAGGTCAGCTATGGCTACACCTTC. This chain connects TRBV10-1 to TRBJ1-2; unclear D gene. Trimming shortened V by 2 bases and J by 4 bases, and 5 bases separated the two germline ends. Germline lookup yields CDR1 WNHNN and CDR2 SYGVQD (reference sequence). The CDR3 spans 12 residues.

The V call is TRBV4-3, the J call TRBJ1-2; D is uncertain. Germline lookup yields CDR1 LGHNA and CDR2 YSLEER. Trimming took 3 bases from V and 4 from J, leaving 12 bases between them. This CDR3 is 14 amino acids long. DNA for the CDR3: TGCGCCAGCAGCCAGACCCAGGAGGGCTATGGCTACACCTTC. Translation: CASSQTQEGYGYTF.

The gene calls are TRBV9 and TRBJ2-7; TRBD1 matches 7 bases. CDR1 and CDR2 from the germline V gene are SGDLS and YYNGEE. This CDR3 has 14 amino acids. J lost 5 bases, V lost 4 bases, and 9 bases had no gene match. The CDR3 bases are TGTGCCAGCAGCCCGGGACAGACTTTACACGAGCAGTACTTC. Translated, it gives CASSPGQTLHEQYF.

V is TRBV9 and J is TRBJ2-2; 8 nucleotides match TRBD2. CDR1 and CDR2 (germline): SGDLS, YYNGEE. The CDR3 extends over 16 amino acids. After removal of 0 bases from V and 4 bases from J, the junction contained 5 bases not matched to a gene. The CDR3 here is CASSVALAGFTGELFF. The CDR3 DNA sequence: TGTGCCAGCAGCGTAGCTTTAGCGGGGTTCACCGGGGAGCTGTTTTTT. The full variable domain, with the rest looked up from reference TRBV9 and TRBJ2-2, is DSGVTQTPKHLITATGQRVTLRCSPRSGDLSVYWYQQSLDQGLQFLIQYYNGEERAKGNILERFSAQQFPDLHSELNLSSLELGDSALYFCASSVALAGFTGELFFGEGSRLTVL.

Comment on this clone: One end of the junction varies from germline; a read error may be responsible. The same CDR3 arises from other DNA sequences in this sample as well. The chain recombines TRBV9 with TRBJ2-3; 13 positions agree with TRBD2. CDR1 and CDR2 from the germline V gene are SGDLS and YYNGEE. The CDR3 spans 17 residues. The CDR3 region has the DNA TGTGCTAGCAGCGTAACTAGCGGGGGGGCTAGCACAGATACGCAGTATTTT. Translated, it gives CASSVTSGGASTDTQYF.

CDR3 sequence (DNA): TGTGCCAGCAGTGTCCCGAACACCCACGAGCAGTACTTC. Translation: CASSVPNTHEQYF. The chain employs TRBV28 and TRBJ2-7; no clear D gene. CDR3 length equals 13 residues. V shed 5 bases and J shed 5 bases, with 13 bases lying between them. Germline values: CDR1 MDHEN, CDR2 SYDVKM. Full variable domain (missing parts from reference TRBV28 and TRBJ2-7): DVKVTQSSRYLVKRTGEKVFLECVQDMDHENMFWYRQDPGLGLRLIYFSYDVKMKEKGDIPEGYSVSREKKERFSLILESASTNQTSMYLCASSVPNTHEQYFGPGTRLTVT.

This sequence joins TRBV28 and TRBJ1-2; 9 bases are shared with TRBD1. In germline, CDR1 is MDHEN, CDR2 SYDVKM. The V segment lost 6 bases and the J segment 4 bases; nucleotides outside the gene matches: 9. The length of the CDR3 is 15 residues. The DNA of the CDR3 is TGTGCCAGCAGCCGCAACAGGGGGCAGGGCTATGGCTACACCTTC. Amino acids: CASSRNRGQGYGYTF.

This chain joins TRBV19 and TRBJ2-3, with 7 bases lining up with TRBD2. Germline V gene sequence: CDR1 LNHDA, CDR2 SQIVND (reference sequence). After removal of 3 bases from V and 0 bases from J, the junction contained 6 bases not matched to a gene. This CDR3 contains 16 residues. This CDR3 is CASSIRASGSTDTQYF. The DNA of the CDR3 is TGTGCCAGTAGTATCCGGGCTAGCGGTAGCACAGATACGCAGTATTTT.

This clone has just a few counts. V is TRBV6-5 and J is TRBJ2-7; D perhaps matches TRBD2 (5 bases). The CDR3 is made up of 14 amino acids. Germline CDR1 MNHEY, CDR2 SVGAGI. The V gene lost 2 bases and the J gene lost 2 bases, with 10 bases spanning the gap. The CDR3 loop reads CASSYDPGTYEQYF. CDR3 DNA: TGTGCCAGCAGTTACGACCCCGGGACCTACGAGCAGTACTTC.

J is TRBJ2-1 and V is TRBV7-2, with 11 bases matching TRBD2. Germline V gives CDR1 SGHTA, CDR2 FQGNSA. Trimming took 4 bases from V and 1 from J; bases not matched to a gene: 6. The CDR3 consists of 17 residues. CDR3 loop: CASSYPLAGVSYNEQFF. DNA for the CDR3: TGTGCCAGCAGCTACCCACTAGCGGGAGTTTCCTACAATGAGCAGTTCTTC.

The genes are TRBV27 and TRBJ1-5; 7 bases fit TRBD1. This CDR3 comprises 15 residues. With V trimmed by 2 bases and J by 6 bases, 7 bases remained unmatched. Germline V CDR1 and CDR2: MNHEY, SMNVEV (reference sequence). CDR3 nucleotide sequence: TGTGCCAGCAGTTTACGGCAGGGGGACTTTCAGCCCCAGCATTTT. Translating gives CASSLRQGDFQPQHF.

The chain combines TRBV5-5 with TRBJ1-1; the D is unclear. In germline, CDR1 is SGHKS, CDR2 YYEKEE (reference sequence). Between the trimmed V and J ends, which lost 0 bases and 5 bases, there was a span of 11 bases. The CDR3 length is 14 residues. CDR3 in DNA: TGTGCCAGCAGCTTGGACTCCGGGAGGACTGAAGCTTTCTTT. Amino acids: CASSLDSGRTEAFF.

The V and J genes are TRBV21-1 and TRBJ2-5; the D call of TRBD1 is as the table states it, not checked on the DNA. TRBV21-1 is annotated as a pseudogene. This CDR3 has 17 residues. This CDR3 is CASSKVPQGRGQETQYF. The DNA for the CDR3 is TGTGCCAGCAGCAAAGTTCCTCAGGGGAGAGGCCAAGAGACCCAGTACTTC.

The J gene is TRBJ2-1, the V gene TRBV4-1; the match to TRBD2 covers 10 bases. The V and J ends lost 4 bases and 12 bases, in that order; junction bases with no gene match: 9. CDR3 length equals 14 residues. Germline V CDR1 and CDR2: MGHRA, YSYEKL. The CDR3 DNA sequence: TGCGCCAGCAGCCGCGGCTCTAGCGGGGGCGGGCAGTTCTTC. The encoded protein is CASSRGSSGGGQFF.

V and J are TRBV7-2 and TRBJ2-5; 9 bases agree with TRBD1. In germline, CDR1 is SGHTA, CDR2 FQGNSA. Trimming took 6 bases from V and 1 from J; bases not matched to a gene: 3. The CDR3 totals 14 residues. The DNA of the CDR3 is TGTGCCAGCAGTCGGGACAGGGTCCAAGAGACCCAGTACTTC. Protein sequence: CASSRDRVQETQYF.

V usage is TRBV7-9 and J usage is TRBJ1-6; D is ambiguous. CDR1 is SEHNR and CDR2 is FQNEAQ in the germline V gene (reference sequence). This CDR3 spans 15 amino acids. The germline V and J ends were trimmed by 3 bases and 6 bases, with 12 bases remaining between them. DNA for the CDR3: TGTGCCAGCAGCTTCCAAGTGGCTGGTAATTCACCCCTCCACTTT. This sequence encodes CASSFQVAGNSPLHF.

The rearrangement joins TRBV7-9 to TRBJ2-7; a weak D match, TRBD2 (6 bases). Trimming cost V 5 bases and J 1 base, with 15 bases left between them. The CDR3 has 15 amino acids. Germline lookup yields CDR1 SEHNR and CDR2 FQNEAQ (reference sequence). The CDR3 DNA sequence: TGTGCCAGCAGCCGCGGGACCGACCTTTCCTACGAGCAGTACTTC. It yields the protein CASSRGTDLSYEQYF.

This sequence joins TRBV6-1 and TRBJ1-2, with no clear D. CDR3 length: 13 residues. CDR1 and CDR2 from the germline V gene are MNHNS and SASEGT. The V gene lost 6 bases and the J gene lost 1 base, with 9 bases spanning the gap. The CDR3 is CASRLQLNYGYTF. DNA of the CDR3: TGTGCCAGCAGGCTACAGCTTAACTATGGCTACACCTTC.

Concerning this clone itself: One end of the junction fails to match germline, which may point to a read error. The V call is TRBV27, the J call TRBJ2-3, with 8 bases matching TRBD2. Germline V CDR1 and CDR2: MNHEY, SMNVEV (reference sequence). The CDR3 sequence is 17 residues long. CDR3: CASSSPGTRNPTYTQYF. CDR3 sequence (DNA): TGTGCCAGCAGTTCTCCGGGGACTAGGAATCCCACATATACGCAGTATTTT.

The rearrangement links TRBV2 to TRBJ1-2; 10 bases match TRBD1. This CDR3 is 13 amino acids long. Trimming cost V 4 bases and J 7 bases; bases outside gene matches: 3. Germline V lookup: CDR1 SNHLY, CDR2 FYNNEI. The CDR3 DNA follows: TGTGCCAGCAGTGCAGGGACAGGGGTTGGCTACACCTTC. Translation: CASSAGTGVGYTF.

This clone came up once. This rearrangement joins TRBV27 to TRBJ2-5; D gene unclear. Gene TRBJ2-7 matches the end of the DNA better, so the J call may be wrong. The CDR3 contains 15 residues. Germline V lookup: CDR1 MNHEY, CDR2 SMNVEV (reference sequence). The CDR3 nucleotides are TGTGCCAGCAGTTTATCTGTCACCTACTCCTACGAGCAGTACTTC. This codes for CASSLSVTYSYEQYF.

The chain carries TRBV19 and TRBJ2-1; no clear D gene. V was pared by 1 base and J by 1 base, with 8 bases between. The CDR3 is 15 residues long. Per germline, CDR1 LNHDA and CDR2 SQIVND (reference sequence). The CDR3 coding sequence is TGTGCCAGTAGTATAGCCCTGACATCCTACAATGAGCAGTTCTTC. Translated, it gives CASSIALTSYNEQFF.

The V and J genes are TRBV7-4 and TRBJ1-1, with TRBD1 as a possible D gene (5 bases). V was trimmed by 4 bases and J by 0 bases, leaving 6 bases between them. Germline-derived CDR1 and CDR2 are SGHVT and SQSDAQ. The CDR3 has 13 residues. CDR3 sequence reads: CASSSGMNTEAFF. In DNA, the CDR3 is TGTGCCAGCAGCTCAGGGATGAACACTGAAGCTTTCTTT.

The chain is built from TRBV28 and TRBJ2-3, with 7 bases lining up with TRBD2. J gave up 2 bases and V 5 bases, and 7 bases lay outside the gene matches. The CDR3 covers 15 residues. Germline assignment: CDR1 MDHEN and CDR2 SYDVKM. The CDR3 DNA reads TGTGCCAGCAGTCTCAGAGCGGGAACCACAGATACGCAGTATTTT. Protein product: CASSLRAGTTDTQYF.

The chain is built from TRBV29-1 and TRBJ2-1; D is perhaps TRBD1 (6 bases). Germline loops: CDR1 SQVTM, CDR2 ANQGSEA. Trimming pared 5 bases from V and 10 bases from J, leaving 9 bases between. CDR3 size: 10 residues. The CDR3: CSVTGSEQFF. The CDR3 DNA sequence: TGCAGCGTTACAGGGAGCGAGCAGTTCTTC.